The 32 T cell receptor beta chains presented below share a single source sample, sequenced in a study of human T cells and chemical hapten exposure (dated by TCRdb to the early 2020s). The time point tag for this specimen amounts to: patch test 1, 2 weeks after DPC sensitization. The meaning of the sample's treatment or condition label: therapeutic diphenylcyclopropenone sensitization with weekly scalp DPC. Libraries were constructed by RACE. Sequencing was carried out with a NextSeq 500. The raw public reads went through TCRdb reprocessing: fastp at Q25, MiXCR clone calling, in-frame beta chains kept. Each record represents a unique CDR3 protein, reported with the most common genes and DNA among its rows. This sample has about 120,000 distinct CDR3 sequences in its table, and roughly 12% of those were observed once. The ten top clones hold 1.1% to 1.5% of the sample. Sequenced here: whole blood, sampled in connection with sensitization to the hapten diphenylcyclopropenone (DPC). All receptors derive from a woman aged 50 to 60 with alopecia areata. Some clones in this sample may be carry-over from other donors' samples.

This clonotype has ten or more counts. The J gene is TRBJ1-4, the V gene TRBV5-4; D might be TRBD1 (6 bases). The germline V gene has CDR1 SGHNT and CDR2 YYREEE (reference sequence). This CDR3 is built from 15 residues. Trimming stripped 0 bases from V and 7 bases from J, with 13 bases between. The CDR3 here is CASSLDQGTAEKLFF. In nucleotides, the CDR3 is TGTGCCAGCAGCTTGGATCAGGGGACGGCTGAAAAACTGTTTTTT.

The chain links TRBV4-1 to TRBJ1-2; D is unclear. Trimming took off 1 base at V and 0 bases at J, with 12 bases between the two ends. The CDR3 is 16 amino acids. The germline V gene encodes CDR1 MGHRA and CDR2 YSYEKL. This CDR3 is CASSQVTAFSNYGYTF. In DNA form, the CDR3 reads TGCGCCAGCAGCCAAGTAACGGCTTTCTCTAACTATGGCTACACCTTC.

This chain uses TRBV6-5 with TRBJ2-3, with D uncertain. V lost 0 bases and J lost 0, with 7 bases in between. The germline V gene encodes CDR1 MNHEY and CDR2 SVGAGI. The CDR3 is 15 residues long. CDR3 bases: TGTGCCAGCAGTTACTCCCGCGTTAGCACAGATACGCAGTATTTT. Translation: CASSYSRVSTDTQYF.

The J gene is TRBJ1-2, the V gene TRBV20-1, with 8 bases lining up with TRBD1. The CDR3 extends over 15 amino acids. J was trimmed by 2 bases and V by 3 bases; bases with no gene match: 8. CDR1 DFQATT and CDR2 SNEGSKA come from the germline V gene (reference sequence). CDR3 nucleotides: TGCAGTGCTAGTCCTGGACAGGGATTGAACTATGGCTACACCTTC. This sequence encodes CSASPGQGLNYGYTF.

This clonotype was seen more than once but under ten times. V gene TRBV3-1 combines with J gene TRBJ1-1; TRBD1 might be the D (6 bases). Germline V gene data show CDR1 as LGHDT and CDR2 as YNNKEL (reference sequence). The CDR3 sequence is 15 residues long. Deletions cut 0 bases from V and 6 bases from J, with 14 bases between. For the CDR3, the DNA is TGTGCCAGCAGCCAAGAGTTGGGGGGCGAGCCTGAAGCTTTCTTT. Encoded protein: CASSQELGGEPEAFF.

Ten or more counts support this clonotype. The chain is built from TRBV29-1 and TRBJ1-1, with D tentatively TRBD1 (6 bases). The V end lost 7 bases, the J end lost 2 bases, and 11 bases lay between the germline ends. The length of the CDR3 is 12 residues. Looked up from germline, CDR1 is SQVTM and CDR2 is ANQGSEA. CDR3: CSAGTTNTEAFF. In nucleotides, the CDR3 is TGCAGCGCCGGGACAACAAACACTGAAGCTTTCTTT.

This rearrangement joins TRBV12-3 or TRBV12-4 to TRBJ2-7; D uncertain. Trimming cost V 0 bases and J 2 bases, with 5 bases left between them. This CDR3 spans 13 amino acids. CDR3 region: CASSLATAYEQYF. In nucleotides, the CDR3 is TGTGCCAGCAGTTTAGCAACGGCCTACGAGCAGTACTTC.

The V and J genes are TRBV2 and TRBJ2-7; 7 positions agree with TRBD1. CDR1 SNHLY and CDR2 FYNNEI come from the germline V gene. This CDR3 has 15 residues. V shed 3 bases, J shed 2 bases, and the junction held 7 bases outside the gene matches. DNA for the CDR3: TGTGCCAGCAGTGAGTCTGGACAGGTTCCCTACGAGCAGTACTTC. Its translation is CASSESGQVPYEQYF.

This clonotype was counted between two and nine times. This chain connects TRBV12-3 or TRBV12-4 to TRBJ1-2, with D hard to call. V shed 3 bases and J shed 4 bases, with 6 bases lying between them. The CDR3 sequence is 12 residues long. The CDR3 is CASSFGSYGYTF. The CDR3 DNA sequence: TGTGCCAGCAGTTTCGGCAGCTATGGCTACACCTTC.

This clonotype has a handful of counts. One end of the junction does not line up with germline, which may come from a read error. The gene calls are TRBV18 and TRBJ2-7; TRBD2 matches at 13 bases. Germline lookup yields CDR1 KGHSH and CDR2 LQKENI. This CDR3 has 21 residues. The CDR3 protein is CVSSPARELAGGPGSSYEQYF. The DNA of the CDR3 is TGTGTCAGCTCCCCGGCACGGGAACTAGCGGGAGGGCCGGGAAGTTCCTACGAGCAGTACTTC. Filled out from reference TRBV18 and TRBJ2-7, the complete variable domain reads NAGVMQNPRHLVRRRGQEARLRCSPMKGHSHVYWYRQLPEEGLKFMVYLQKENIIDESGMPKERFSAEFPKEGPSILRIQQVVRGDSAAYFCVSSPARELAGGPGSSYEQYFGPGTRLTVT.

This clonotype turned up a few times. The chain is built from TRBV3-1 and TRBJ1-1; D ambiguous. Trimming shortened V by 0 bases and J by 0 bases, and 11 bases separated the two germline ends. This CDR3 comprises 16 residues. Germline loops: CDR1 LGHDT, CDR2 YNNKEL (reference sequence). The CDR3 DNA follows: TGTGCCAGCAGCCAAGATGTCGCCAGCTTGAACACTGAAGCTTTCTTT. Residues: CASSQDVASLNTEAFF.

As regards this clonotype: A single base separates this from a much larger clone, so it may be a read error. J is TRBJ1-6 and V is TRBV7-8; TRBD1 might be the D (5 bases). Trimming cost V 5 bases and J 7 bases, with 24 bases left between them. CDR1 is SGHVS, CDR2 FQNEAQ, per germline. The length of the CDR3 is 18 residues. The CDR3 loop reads CASSPTRTFGGVNSPLHF. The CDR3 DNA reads TGTGCCAGCAGCCCAACCAGGACCTTCGGGGGTGTGAATTCACCCCTCCACTTT.

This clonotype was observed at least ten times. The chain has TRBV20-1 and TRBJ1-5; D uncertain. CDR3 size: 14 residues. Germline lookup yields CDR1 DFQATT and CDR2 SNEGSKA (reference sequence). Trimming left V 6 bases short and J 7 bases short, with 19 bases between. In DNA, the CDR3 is TGCAGTGCCCCACCGGAGGTAGCAAGGCAGCCCCAGCATTTT. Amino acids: CSAPPEVARQPQHF.

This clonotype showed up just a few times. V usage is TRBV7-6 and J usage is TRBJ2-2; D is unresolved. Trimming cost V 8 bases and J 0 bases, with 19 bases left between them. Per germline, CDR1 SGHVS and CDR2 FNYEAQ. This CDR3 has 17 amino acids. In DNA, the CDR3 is TGTGCCAGCTCGGCCCTGAGCGTTAGACCGAACACCGGGGAGCTGTTTTTT. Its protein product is CASSALSVRPNTGELFF.

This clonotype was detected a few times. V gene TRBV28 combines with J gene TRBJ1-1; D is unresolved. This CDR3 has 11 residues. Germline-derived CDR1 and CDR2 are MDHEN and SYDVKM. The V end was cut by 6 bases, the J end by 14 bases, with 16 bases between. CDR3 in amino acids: CASSPELPPFF. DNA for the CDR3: TGTGCCAGCAGCCCCGAACTCCCGCCATTCTTT.

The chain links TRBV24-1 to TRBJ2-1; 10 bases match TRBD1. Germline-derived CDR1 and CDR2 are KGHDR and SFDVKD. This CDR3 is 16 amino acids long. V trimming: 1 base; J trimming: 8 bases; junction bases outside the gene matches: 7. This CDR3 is CATSDFVAGTGDEQFF. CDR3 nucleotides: TGTGCCACCAGTGATTTTGTGGCCGGGACAGGGGATGAGCAGTTCTTC.

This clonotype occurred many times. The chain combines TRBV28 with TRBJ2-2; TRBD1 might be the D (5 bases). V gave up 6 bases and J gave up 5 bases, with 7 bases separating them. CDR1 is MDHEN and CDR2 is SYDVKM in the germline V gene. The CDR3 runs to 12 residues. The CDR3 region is CASRTVTGELFF. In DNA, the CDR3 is TGTGCCAGCAGGACAGTTACCGGGGAGCTGTTTTTT.

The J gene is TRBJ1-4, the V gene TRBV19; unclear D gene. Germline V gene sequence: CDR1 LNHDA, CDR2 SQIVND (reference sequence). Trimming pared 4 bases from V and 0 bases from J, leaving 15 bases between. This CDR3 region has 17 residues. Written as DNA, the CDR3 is TGTGCCAGTAGTAGGCGACTGGGCGGGCCAACTAATGAAAAACTGTTTTTT. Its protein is CASSRRLGGPTNEKLFF.

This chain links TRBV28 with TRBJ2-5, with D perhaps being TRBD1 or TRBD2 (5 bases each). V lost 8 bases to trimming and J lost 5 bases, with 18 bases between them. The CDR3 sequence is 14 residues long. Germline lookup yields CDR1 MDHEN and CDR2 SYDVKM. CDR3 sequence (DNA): TGTGCCAGCTCCCAGAGAGGGACCGTTGAGACCCAGTACTTC. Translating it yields CASSQRGTVETQYF.

The CDR3 region is CASSITPGQVAPLHF. The DNA of the CDR3 is TGTGCCAGCAGCATCACACCGGGACAGGTAGCACCCCTCCACTTT. The chain has TRBV7-2 and TRBJ1-6; TRBD1 matches 8 bases. Per germline, CDR1 SGHTA and CDR2 FQGNSA. The CDR3 runs to 15 residues. The ends lost 5 bases at V and 11 bases at J; junction bases unmatched: 11.

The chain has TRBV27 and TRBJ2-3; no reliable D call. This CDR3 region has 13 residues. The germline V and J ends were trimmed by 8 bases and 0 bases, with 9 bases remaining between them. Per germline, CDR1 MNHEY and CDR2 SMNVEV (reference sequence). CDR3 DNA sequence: TGTGCCAGCGGAACCGCTAGCACAGATACGCAGTATTTT. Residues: CASGTASTDTQYF.

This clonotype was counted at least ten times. The CDR3 nucleotides are TGTGCCAGCAGTACACACCCCTACGAGCAGTACTTC. It yields the protein CASSTHPYEQYF. This chain uses TRBV28 with TRBJ2-7; D not resolved. Trimming cost V 5 bases and J 2 bases, with 7 bases left between them. The CDR3 runs 12 residues. Germline V gives CDR1 MDHEN, CDR2 SYDVKM.

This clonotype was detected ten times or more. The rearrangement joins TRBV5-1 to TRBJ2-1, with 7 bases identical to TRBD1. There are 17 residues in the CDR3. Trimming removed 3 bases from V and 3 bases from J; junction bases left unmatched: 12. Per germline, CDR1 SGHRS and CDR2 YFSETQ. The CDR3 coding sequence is TGCGCCAGCAGCTCCTATGTAAGGGGGCAAGGCTACAATGAGCAGTTCTTC. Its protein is CASSSYVRGQGYNEQFF.

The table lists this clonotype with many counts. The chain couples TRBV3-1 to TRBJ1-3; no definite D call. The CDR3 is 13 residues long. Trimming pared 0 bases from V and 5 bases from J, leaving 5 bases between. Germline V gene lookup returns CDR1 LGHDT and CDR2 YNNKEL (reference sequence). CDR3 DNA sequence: TGTGCCAGCAGCCAAGAATGGCGAAACACCATATATTTT. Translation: CASSQEWRNTIYF.

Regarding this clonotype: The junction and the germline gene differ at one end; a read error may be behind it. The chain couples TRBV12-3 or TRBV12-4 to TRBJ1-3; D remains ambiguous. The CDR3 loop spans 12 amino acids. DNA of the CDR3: TGTGTCAGCAGTCTAAGGGATAAGACCATATATTTT. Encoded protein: CVSSLRDKTIYF.

This CDR3 is CASSLEPGQVQYF. CDR3 DNA: TGTGCCAGCAGCTTAGAACCGGGACAGGTCCAGTATTTT. V gene TRBV11-2 combines with J gene TRBJ2-3; 8 nucleotides line up with TRBD1. CDR3 length: 13 residues. With V trimmed by 0 bases and J by 12 bases, 5 bases remained unmatched. Germline V gene sequence: CDR1 SGHAT, CDR2 FQNNGV.

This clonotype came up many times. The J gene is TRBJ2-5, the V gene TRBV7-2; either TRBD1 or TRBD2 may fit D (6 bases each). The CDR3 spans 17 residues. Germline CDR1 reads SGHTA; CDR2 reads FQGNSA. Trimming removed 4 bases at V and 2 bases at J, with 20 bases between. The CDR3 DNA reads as TGTGCCAGCAGCTCCCCCCGTGGAGGGCAGGGGCAAGAGACCCAGTACTTC. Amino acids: CASSSPRGGQGQETQYF.

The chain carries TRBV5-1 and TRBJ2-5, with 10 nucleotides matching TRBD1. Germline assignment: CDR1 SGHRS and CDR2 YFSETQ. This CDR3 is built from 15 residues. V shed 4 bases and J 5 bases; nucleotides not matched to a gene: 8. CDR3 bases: TGCGCCAGCAGCGATAGGACAGGGGGACGGGAGACCCAGTACTTC. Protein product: CASSDRTGGRETQYF.

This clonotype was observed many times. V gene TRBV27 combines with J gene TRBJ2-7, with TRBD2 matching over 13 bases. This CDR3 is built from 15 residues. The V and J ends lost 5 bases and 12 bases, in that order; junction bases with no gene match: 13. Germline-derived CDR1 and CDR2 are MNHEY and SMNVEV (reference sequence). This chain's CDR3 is CASSTTSGRSPRPYF. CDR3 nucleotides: TGTGCCAGCAGTACGACTAGCGGGAGGTCCCCTCGCCCGTACTTC.

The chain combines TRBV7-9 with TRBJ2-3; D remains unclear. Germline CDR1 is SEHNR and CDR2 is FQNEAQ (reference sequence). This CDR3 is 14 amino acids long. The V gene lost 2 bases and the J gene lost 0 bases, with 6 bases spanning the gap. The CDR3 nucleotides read TGTGCCAGCAGCTTACTAGGGAGCACAGATACGCAGTATTTT. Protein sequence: CASSLLGSTDTQYF.

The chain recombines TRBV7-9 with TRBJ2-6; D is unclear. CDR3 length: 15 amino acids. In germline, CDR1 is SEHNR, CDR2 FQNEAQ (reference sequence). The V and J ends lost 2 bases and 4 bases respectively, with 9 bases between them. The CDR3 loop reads CASSLRRSGANVLTF. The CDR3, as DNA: TGTGCCAGCAGCTTAAGGCGTTCAGGGGCCAACGTCCTGACTTTC.

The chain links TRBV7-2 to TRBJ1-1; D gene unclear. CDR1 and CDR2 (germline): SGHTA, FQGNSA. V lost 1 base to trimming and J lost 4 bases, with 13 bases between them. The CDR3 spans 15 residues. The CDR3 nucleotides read TGTGCCAGCAGCTTAGAACCGATTACGGGCACTGAAGCTTTCTTT. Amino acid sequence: CASSLEPITGTEAFF.